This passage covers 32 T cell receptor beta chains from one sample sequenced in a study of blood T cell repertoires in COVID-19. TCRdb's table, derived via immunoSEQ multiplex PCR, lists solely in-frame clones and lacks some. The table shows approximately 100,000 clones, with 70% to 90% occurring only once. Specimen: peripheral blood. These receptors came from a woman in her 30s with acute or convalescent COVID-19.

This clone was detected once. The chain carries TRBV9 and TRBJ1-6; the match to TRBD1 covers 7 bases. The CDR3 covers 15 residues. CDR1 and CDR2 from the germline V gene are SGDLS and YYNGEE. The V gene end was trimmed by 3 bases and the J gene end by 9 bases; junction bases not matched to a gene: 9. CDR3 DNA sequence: TGTGCCAGCAGCGCGCAGGGGGTTGGGGCTTCACCCCTCCACTTT. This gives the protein CASSAQGVGASPLHF.

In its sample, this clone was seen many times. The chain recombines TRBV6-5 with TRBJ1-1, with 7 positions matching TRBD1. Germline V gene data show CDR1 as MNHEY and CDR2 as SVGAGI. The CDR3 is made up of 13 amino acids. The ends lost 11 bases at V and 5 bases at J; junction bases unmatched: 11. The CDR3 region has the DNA TGTGCCGTACGAACAGGGGTATGGACTGAAGCTTTCTTT. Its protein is CAVRTGVWTEAFF.

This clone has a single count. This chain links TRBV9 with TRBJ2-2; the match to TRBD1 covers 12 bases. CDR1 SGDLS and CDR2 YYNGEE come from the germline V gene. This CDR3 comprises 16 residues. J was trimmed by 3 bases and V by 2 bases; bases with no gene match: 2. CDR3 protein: CASSVRDRGHTGELFF. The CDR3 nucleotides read TGTGCCAGCAGCGTCCGGGACAGGGGGCACACCGGGGAGCTGTTTTTT. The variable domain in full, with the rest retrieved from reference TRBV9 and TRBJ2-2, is DSGVTQTPKHLITATGQRVTLRCSPRSGDLSVYWYQQSLDQGLQFLIQYYNGEERAKGNILERFSAQQFPDLHSELNLSSLELGDSALYFCASSVRDRGHTGELFFGEGSRLTVL.

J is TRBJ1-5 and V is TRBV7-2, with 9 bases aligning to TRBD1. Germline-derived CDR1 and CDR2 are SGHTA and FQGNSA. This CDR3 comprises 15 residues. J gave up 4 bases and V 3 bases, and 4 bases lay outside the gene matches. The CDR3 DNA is TGTGCCAGCAGCTTGGGACAGGGACGAAATCAGCCCCAGCATTTT. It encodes CASSLGQGRNQPQHF.

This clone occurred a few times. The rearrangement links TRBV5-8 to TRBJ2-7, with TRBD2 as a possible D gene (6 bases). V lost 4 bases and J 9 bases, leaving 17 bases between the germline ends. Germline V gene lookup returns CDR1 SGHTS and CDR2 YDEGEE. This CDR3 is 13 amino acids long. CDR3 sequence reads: CASSPEVRRGQYF. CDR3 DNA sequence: TGTGCCAGCAGCCCGGAGGTTCGGAGGGGGCAGTACTTC.

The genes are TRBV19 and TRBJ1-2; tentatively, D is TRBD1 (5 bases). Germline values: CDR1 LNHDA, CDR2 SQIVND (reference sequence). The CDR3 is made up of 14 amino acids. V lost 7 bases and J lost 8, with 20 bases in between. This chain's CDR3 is CASTMRNRNAGYTF. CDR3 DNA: TGTGCCAGTACCATGCGGAACAGGAATGCCGGCTACACCTTC.

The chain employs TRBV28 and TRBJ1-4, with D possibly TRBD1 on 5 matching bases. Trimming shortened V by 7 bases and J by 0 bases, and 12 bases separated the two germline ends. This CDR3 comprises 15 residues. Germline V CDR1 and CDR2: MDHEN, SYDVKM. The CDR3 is CASMGRGATNEKLFF. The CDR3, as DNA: TGTGCCAGCATGGGTAGGGGTGCAACTAATGAAAAACTGTTTTTT.

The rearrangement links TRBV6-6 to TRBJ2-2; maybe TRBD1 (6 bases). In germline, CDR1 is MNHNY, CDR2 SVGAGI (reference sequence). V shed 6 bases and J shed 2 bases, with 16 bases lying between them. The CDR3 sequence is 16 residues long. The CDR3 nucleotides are TGTGCCAGCAGCCCACAGGGCGCAACAAACACCGGGGAGCTGTTTTTT. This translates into CASSPQGATNTGELFF.

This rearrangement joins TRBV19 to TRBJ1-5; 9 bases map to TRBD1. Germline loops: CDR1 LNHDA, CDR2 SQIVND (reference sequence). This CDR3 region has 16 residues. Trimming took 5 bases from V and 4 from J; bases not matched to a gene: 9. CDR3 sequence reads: CASSLSGTGWNQPQHF. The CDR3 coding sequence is TGTGCCAGTAGTTTATCCGGGACAGGGTGGAATCAGCCCCAGCATTTT.

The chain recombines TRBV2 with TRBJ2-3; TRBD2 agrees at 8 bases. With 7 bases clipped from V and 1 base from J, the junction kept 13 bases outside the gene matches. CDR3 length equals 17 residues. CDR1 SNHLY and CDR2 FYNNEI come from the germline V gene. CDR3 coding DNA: TGTGCCAGCAAGTGGACTAGCAACAGAGGGGGCACAGATACGCAGTATTTT. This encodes CASKWTSNRGGTDTQYF.

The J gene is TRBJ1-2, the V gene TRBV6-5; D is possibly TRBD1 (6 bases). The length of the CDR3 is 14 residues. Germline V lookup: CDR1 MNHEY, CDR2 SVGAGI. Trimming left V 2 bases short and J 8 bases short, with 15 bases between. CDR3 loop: CASSYGGGLAGYTF. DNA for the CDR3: TGTGCCAGCAGTTACGGGGGCGGACTTGCGGGCTACACCTTC.

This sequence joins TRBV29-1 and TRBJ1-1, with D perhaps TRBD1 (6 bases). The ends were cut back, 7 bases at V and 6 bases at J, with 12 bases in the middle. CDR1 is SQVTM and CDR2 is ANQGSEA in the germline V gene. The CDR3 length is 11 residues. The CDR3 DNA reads TGCAGCGCCAGCAGGGGATCTGAAGCTTTCTTT. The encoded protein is CSASRGSEAFF. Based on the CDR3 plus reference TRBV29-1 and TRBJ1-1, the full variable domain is SAVISQKPSRDICQRGTSLTIQCQVDSQVTMMFWYRQQPGQSLTLIATANQGSEATYESGFVIDKFPISRPNLTFSTLTVSNMSPEDSSIYLCSASRGSEAFFGQGTRLTVV.

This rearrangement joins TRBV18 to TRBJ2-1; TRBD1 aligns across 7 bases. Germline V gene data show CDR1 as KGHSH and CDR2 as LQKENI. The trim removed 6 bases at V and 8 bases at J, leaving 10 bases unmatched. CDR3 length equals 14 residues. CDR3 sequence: CASSRTAGGDEQFF. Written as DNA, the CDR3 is TGTGCCAGCTCCCGGACCGCAGGGGGTGATGAGCAGTTCTTC.

For the CDR3, the DNA is TGTGCCACCAGCAGAGATCGGGGGGAAAATCAGCCCCAGCATTTT. Translating gives CATSRDRGENQPQHF. The chain employs TRBV15 and TRBJ1-5; possible D gene TRBD1, 5 bases. V dropped 0 bases and J dropped 4 bases, with 10 bases sitting between them. The germline V gene has CDR1 LNHNV and CDR2 YYDKDF (reference sequence). This CDR3 has 15 residues.

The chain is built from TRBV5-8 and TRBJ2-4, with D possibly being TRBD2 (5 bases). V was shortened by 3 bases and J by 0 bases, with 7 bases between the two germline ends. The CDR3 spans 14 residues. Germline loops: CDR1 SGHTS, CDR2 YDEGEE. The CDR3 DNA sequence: TGTGCCAGCAGCTGGGAGTTAGCCAAAAACATTCAGTACTTC. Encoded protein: CASSWELAKNIQYF.

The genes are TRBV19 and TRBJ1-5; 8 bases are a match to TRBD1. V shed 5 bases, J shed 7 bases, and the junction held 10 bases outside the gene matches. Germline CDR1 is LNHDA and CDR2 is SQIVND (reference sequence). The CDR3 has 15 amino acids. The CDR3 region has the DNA TGTGCCAGTAGTTTCACCCAGGGGGCAGGCCAGCCCCAGCATTTT. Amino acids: CASSFTQGAGQPQHF. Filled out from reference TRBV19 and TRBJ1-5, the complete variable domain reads DGGITQSPKYLFRKEGQNVTLSCEQNLNHDAMYWYRQDPGQGLRLIYYSQIVNDFQKGDIAEGYSVSREKKESFPLTVTSAQKNPTAFYLCASSFTQGAGQPQHFGDGTRLSIL.

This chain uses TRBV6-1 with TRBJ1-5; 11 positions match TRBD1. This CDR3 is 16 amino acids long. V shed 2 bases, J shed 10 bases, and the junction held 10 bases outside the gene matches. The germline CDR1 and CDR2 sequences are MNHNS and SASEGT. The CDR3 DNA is TGTGCCAGCAGTGAACACCCGGGACAGGGGGGAAGTCCCCAGCATTTT. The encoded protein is CASSEHPGQGGSPQHF.

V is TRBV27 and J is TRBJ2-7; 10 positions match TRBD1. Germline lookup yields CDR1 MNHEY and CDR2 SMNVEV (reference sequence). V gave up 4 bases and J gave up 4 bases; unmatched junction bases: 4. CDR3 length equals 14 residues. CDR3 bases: TGTGCCAGCAGTTCGGGACAGGGGAGGTACGAGCAGTACTTC. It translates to CASSSGQGRYEQYF.

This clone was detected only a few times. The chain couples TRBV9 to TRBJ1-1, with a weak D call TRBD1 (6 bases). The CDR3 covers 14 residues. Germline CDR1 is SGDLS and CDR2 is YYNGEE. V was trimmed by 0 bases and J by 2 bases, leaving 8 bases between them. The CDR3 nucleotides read TGTGCCAGCAGCGTAGCGGGACATAACACTGAAGCTTTCTTT. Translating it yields CASSVAGHNTEAFF.

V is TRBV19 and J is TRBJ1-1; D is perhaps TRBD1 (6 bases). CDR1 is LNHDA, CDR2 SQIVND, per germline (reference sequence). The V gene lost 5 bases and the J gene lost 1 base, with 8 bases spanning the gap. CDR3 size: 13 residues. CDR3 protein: CASSLTGNTEAFF. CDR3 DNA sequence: TGTGCCAGTAGTCTGACAGGGAACACTGAAGCTTTCTTT. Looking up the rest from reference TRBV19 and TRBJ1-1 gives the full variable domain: DGGITQSPKYLFRKEGQNVTLSCEQNLNHDAMYWYRQDPGQGLRLIYYSQIVNDFQKGDIAEGYSVSREKKESFPLTVTSAQKNPTAFYLCASSLTGNTEAFFGQGTRLTVV.

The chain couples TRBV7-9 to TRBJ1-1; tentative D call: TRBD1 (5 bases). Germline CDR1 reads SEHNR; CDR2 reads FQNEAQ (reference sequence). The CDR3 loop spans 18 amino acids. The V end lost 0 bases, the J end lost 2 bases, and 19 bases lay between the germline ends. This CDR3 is CASSLAGLGVLRNTEAFF. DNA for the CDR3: TGTGCCAGCAGCTTAGCGGGACTGGGGGTACTTCGCAACACTGAAGCTTTCTTT. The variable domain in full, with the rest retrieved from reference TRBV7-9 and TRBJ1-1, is DTGVSQNPRHKITKRGQNVTFRCDPISEHNRLYWYRQTLGQGPEFLTYFQNEAQLEKSRLLSDRFSAERPKGSFSTLEIQRTEQGDSAMYLCASSLAGLGVLRNTEAFFGQGTRLTVV.

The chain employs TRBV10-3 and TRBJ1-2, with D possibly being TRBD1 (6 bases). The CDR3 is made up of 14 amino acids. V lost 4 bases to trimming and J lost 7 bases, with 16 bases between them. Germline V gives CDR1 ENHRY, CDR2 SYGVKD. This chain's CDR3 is CAISGGGGSSGYTF. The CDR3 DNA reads TGTGCCATCAGTGGCGGGGGGGGCTCTAGTGGCTACACCTTC.

The CDR3 loop reads CASSLMGQGREGTEAFF. The CDR3 DNA is TGTGCCAGCAGTTTAATGGGACAGGGAAGAGAGGGCACTGAAGCTTTCTTT. The chain couples TRBV28 to TRBJ1-1, with 9 bases identical to TRBD1. After removal of 2 bases from V and 4 bases from J, the junction contained 11 bases not matched to a gene. This CDR3 is built from 17 residues. The V gene's germline CDR1 is MDHEN and CDR2 SYDVKM.

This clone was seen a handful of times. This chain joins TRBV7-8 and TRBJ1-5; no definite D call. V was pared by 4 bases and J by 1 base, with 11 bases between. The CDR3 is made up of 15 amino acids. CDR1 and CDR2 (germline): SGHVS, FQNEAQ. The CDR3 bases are TGTGCCAGCAGCTCCAGTCGACTCAGCAATCAGCCCCAGCATTTT. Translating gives CASSSSRLSNQPQHF. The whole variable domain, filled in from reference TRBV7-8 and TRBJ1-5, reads GAGVSQSPRYKVAKRGQDVALRCDPISGHVSLFWYQQALGQGPEFLTYFQNEAQLDKSGLPSDRFFAERPEGSVSTLKIQRTQQEDSAVYLCASSSSRLSNQPQHFGDGTRLSIL.

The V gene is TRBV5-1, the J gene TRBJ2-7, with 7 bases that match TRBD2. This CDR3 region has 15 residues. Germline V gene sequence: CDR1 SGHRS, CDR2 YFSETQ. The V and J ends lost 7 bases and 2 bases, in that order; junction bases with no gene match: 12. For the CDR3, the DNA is TGCGCCAGCGCACGGCGAGCGGGGCCCCCCTACGAGCAGTACTTC. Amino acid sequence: CASARRAGPPYEQYF.

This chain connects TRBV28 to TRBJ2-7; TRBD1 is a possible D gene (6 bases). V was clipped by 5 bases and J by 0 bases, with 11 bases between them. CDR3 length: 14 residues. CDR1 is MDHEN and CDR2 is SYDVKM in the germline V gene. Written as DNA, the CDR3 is TGTGCCAGCAGTGTACGGACAGACTCCTACGAGCAGTACTTC. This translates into CASSVRTDSYEQYF.

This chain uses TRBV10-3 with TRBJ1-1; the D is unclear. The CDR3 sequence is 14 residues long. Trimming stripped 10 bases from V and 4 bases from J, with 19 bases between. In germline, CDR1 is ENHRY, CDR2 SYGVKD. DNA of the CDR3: TGTGCCACCGCGGAGTCTTCGGGGAGCACTGAAGCTTTCTTT. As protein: CATAESSGSTEAFF.

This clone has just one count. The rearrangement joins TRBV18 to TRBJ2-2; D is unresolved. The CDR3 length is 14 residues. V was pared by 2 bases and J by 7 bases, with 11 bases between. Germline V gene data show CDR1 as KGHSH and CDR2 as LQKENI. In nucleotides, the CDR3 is TGTGCCAGCTCACCAGATGCGGCGTACGGGGAGCTGTTTTTT. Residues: CASSPDAAYGELFF.

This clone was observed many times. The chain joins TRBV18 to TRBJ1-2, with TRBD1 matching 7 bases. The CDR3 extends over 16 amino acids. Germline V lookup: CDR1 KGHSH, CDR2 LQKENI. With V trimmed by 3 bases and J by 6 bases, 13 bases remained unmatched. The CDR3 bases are TGTGCCAGCTCACCTTCCTTATTACAGGGGAATAATGGCTACACCTTC. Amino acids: CASSPSLLQGNNGYTF.

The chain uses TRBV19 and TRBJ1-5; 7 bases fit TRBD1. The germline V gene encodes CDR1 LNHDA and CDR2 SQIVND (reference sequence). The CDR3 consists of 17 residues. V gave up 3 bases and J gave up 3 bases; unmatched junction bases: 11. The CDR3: CASSIRSGGTINQPQHF. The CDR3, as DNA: TGTGCCAGTAGTATCCGGTCAGGGGGTACGATCAATCAGCCCCAGCATTTT.

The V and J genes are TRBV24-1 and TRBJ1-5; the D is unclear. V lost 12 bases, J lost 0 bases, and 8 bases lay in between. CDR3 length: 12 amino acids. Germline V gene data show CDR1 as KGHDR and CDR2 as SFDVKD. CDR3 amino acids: CAPYDSNQPQHF. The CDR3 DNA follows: TGTGCCCCCTATGATAGCAATCAGCCCCAGCATTTT.

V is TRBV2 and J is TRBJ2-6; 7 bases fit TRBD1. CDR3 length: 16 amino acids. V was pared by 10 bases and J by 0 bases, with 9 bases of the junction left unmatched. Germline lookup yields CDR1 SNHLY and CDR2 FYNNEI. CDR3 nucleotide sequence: TGTGCCACTGGACAGGTTGAGGGCTCTGGGGCCAACGTCCTGACTTTC. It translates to CATGQVEGSGANVLTF.